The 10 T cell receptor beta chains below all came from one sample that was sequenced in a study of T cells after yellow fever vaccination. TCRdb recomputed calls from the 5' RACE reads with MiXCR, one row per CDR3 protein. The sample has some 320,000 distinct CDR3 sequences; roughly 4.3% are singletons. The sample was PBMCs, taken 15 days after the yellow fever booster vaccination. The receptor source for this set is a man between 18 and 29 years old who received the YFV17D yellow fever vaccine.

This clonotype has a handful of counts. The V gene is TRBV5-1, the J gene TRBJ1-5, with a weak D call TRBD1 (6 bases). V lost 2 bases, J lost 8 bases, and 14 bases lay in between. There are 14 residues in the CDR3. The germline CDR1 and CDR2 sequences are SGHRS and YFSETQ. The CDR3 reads CASSFGKGDEPQHF. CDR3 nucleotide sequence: TGCGCCAGCAGCTTCGGTAAGGGGGATGAGCCCCAGCATTTT.

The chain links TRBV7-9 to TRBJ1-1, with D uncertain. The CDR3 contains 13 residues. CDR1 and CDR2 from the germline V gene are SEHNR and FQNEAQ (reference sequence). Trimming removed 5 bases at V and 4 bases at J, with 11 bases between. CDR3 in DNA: TGTGCCAGCAGCCCGATAACATCCACTGAAGCTTTCTTT. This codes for CASSPITSTEAFF.

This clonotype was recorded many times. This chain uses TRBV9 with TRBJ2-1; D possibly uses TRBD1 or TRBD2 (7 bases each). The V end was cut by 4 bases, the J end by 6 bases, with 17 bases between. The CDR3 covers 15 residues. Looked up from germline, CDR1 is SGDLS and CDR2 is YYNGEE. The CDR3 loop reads CASSPQGGGPNEQFF. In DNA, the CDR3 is TGTGCCAGCAGCCCCCAGGGGGGGGGGCCCAATGAGCAGTTCTTC.

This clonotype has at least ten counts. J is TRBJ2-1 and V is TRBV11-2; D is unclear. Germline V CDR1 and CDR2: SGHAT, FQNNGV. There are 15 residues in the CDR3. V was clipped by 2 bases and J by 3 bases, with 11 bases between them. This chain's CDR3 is CASSLSQRLYNEQFF. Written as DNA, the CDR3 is TGTGCCAGCAGCTTATCTCAGAGACTCTACAATGAGCAGTTCTTC.

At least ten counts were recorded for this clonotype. This CDR3 is CASSFLNQPQHF. The CDR3 DNA reads TGTGCCAGCAGTTTCCTTAATCAGCCCCAGCATTTT. The rearrangement links TRBV12-3 or TRBV12-4 to TRBJ1-5; no definite D call. Deletions cut 3 bases from V and 4 bases from J, with 4 bases between. The CDR3 contains 12 residues.

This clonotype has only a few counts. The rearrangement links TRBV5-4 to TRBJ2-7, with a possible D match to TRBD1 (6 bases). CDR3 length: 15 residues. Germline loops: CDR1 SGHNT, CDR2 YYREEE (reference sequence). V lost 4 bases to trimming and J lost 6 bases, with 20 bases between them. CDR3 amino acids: CASSLGATNPGEQYF. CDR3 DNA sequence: TGTGCCAGCAGCCTGGGGGCGACGAATCCCGGCGAGCAGTACTTC. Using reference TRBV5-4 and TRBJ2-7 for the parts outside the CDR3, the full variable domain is ETGVTQSPTHLIKTRGQQVTLRCSSQSGHNTVSWYQQALGQGPQFIFQYYREEENGRGNFPPRFSGLQFPNYSSELNVNALELDDSALYLCASSLGATNPGEQYFGPGTRLTVT.

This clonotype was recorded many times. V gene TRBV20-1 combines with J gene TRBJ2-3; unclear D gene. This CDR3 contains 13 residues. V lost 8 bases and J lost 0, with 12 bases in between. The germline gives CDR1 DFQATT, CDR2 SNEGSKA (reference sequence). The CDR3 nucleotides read TGCAGTCCCCGGGTACCGAGCACAGATACGCAGTATTTT. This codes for CSPRVPSTDTQYF.

This CDR3 is CASSLGQGVNNEQFF. The DNA for the CDR3 is TGCGCCAGCAGCCTGGGACAGGGGGTCAACAATGAGCAGTTCTTC. This sequence joins TRBV5-1 and TRBJ2-1; 11 bases fit TRBD1. The CDR3 is 15 residues long. From germline, CDR1 is SGHRS and CDR2 YFSETQ. Germline trimming cut 4 bases from V and 5 bases from J; bases unmatched to any gene: 5.

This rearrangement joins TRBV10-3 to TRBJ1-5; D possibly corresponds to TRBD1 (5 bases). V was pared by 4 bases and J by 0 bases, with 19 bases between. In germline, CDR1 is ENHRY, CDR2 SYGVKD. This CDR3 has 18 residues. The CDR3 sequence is CAISGGAGAGNSNQPQHF. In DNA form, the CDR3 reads TGTGCCATCAGTGGAGGGGCTGGCGCCGGGAATAGCAATCAGCCCCAGCATTTT.

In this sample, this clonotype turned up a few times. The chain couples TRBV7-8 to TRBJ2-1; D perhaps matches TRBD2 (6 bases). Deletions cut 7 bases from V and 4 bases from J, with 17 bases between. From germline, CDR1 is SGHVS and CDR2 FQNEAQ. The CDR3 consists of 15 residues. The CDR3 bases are TGTGCCAGCATCCGAGCGGGCGAGGCTTACAATGAGCAGTTCTTC. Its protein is CASIRAGEAYNEQFF.